This record covers a single T cell receptor (beta chain). Antigen specificity is unknown. The data were obtained in a study of long-term antiretroviral therapy in people with HIV. Broader study findings: Upon ART, diversity increased but remained lower than transplant donor controls. Documentation of ART adherence, viral resistance or therapy changes was absent. Collection spanned 2004 to 2017; ART regimens may be less effective than current ones.

CDR1 is KGHSH and CDR2 is LQKENI in the germline V gene. The germline V and J ends were trimmed by 5 bases and 6 bases, with 20 bases remaining between them. The CDR3 has 16 residues. immunoSEQ v3.0 was run at survey level. Each sample aimed for roughly 35,000-50,000 sequenced T-cell genomes. Profiled with immunoSEQ multiplex PCR; TCRdb holds only in-frame clones, not every one. Of about 20,000 clones listed, about 81% were seen once; the top ten hold roughly 15%. Specimen: unsorted PBMCs, collected 0.3 years after starting antiretroviral therapy. This receptor was taken from a woman between 50 and 59 years old with HIV. The V and J genes are TRBV18 and TRBJ2-1; D may be TRBD1 (6 bases). CDR3 DNA: TGTGCCAGCTCAACAGACACAGGGTTCCCCCTCAATGAGCAGTTCTTC. Encoded protein: CASSTDTGFPLNEQFF.